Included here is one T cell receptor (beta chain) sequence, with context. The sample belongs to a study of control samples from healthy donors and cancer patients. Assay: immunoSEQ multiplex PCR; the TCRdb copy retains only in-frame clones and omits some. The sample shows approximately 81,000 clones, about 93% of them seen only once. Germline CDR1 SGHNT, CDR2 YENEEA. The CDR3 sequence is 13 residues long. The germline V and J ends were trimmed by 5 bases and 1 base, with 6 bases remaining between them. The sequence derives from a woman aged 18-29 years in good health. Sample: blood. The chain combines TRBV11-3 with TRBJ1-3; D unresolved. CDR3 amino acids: CASSATSGNTIYF. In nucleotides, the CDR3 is TGTGCCAGCAGCGCTACTTCTGGAAACACCATATATTTT.